The entry that follows covers one T cell receptor (beta chain) sequence. The antigen remains undetermined. Treatment meaning: oral pan-JAK inhibitor, 5-10 mg twice daily. This record comes from a study of CD8+ T cells in alopecia areata. Study-wide context: Treated patients were dosed with oral tofacitinib, taking 5 to 10 mg twice daily. Patients remained on tofacitinib for 6 to 18 months and then went 6 months without it. Percentage of affected scalp area was the basis on which treated patients' severity was scored. General study findings and limits: Greater clonality was observed in lesional scalp samples, especially alopecia totalis/universalis, versus normal scalp.

The germline CDR1 and CDR2 sequences are GTSNPN and SVGIG (reference sequence). V was pared by 2 bases and J by 7 bases, with 12 bases between. This CDR3 is built from 13 residues. Isolated RNA was reverse transcribed into cDNA used as the sequencing template. Method: immunoSEQ multiplex PCR; TCRdb's copy keeps in-frame clones and lacks some. Among about 130,000 clones listed, roughly 54% were seen once. The V and J genes are TRBV30 and TRBJ2-1, with D perhaps TRBD1 (6 bases). The source was CD8+ T cells sorted from blood, collected at week 4, from a patient treated with tofacitinib. This clonotype was obtained from a human donor with alopecia areata. CDR3: CAWSLGQTNEQFF. DNA for the CDR3: TGTGCCTGGAGTCTAGGACAGACGAATGAGCAGTTCTTC.